This T cell receptor (beta chain) was sequenced in a study of blood T cells in healthy people across ages. This clonotype was counted at least ten times. Germline-derived CDR1 and CDR2 are SGHVS and FQNEAQ. V gave up 3 bases and J gave up 1 base, with 16 bases separating them. The CDR3 loop spans 18 amino acids. The authors ran a second PCR of about 7 to 12 cycles using a sample-barcoded 5' primer and a J-beta primer mix. Every molecule of cDNA carried a tag from a template-switch adaptor with 12 random nucleotides. TCRdb processed the 5' RACE reads anew with MiXCR; each CDR3 protein has one entry. The sample lists 700,000 or so distinct CDR3 sequences, 20% to 25% seen once, with about 22% in the top ten.

This chain connects TRBV7-8 to TRBJ2-6; tentative D call: TRBD1 (6 bases). This receptor was identified in a man in his 70s in good health. Sequencing was carried out using blood. For the CDR3, the DNA is TGTGCCAGCAGCTTGACAGGTGTGCCCCCTTCTGGGGCCAACGTCCTGACTTTC. Translated: CASSLTGVPPSGANVLTF.